Below, 22 T cell receptor beta chains from the same sample are listed, as sequenced in a study of siplizumab effects on memory and regulatory T cells. TCRdb keeps only in-frame clones here, not all; method: immunoSEQ multiplex PCR. The table lists 110,000 or so clones, about 94% of them singletons. Input material: non-Treg CD4+ T cells sorted from blood. These receptors originate from a human donor in good health.

The rearrangement links TRBV7-3 to TRBJ1-2; D is possibly TRBD1 (6 bases). CDR3 size: 12 residues. V lost 6 bases to trimming and J lost 10 bases, with 15 bases between them. CDR1 is SGHTA and CDR2 is FQGTGA in the germline V gene. CDR3 bases: TGTGCCAGCAGGGGGACGGCAGGGGACTACACCTTC. It translates to CASRGTAGDYTF.

The J gene is TRBJ2-1, the V gene TRBV5-4; 7 nucleotides agree with TRBD2. The CDR3 is 15 residues long. Unmatched junction bases numbered 9, after V lost 0 bases and J lost 9 bases. CDR1 is SGHNT and CDR2 is YYREEE in the germline V gene (reference sequence). The CDR3 region is CASSLAWRGMGEQFF. CDR3 DNA: TGTGCCAGCAGCTTGGCCTGGCGGGGGATGGGTGAGCAGTTCTTC.

The rearrangement links TRBV7-3 to TRBJ1-1; 7 bases are shared with TRBD1. The CDR3 runs to 17 residues. The V and J ends lost 5 bases and 3 bases, in that order; junction bases with no gene match: 15. CDR1 is SGHTA, CDR2 FQGTGA, per germline. The CDR3 DNA reads as TGTGCCAGCAGCACGTCCCGGGACAGTCATGGACACACTGAAGCTTTCTTT. Protein: CASSTSRDSHGHTEAFF.

The chain recombines TRBV6-1 with TRBJ1-2; D gene uncertain. The V gene's germline CDR1 is MNHNS and CDR2 SASEGT. V lost 6 bases to trimming and J lost 7 bases, with 15 bases between them. CDR3 length equals 13 residues. CDR3 sequence: CASREGVVGGYTF. The CDR3 DNA sequence: TGTGCCAGCAGGGAGGGTGTCGTGGGTGGCTACACCTTC.

The chain combines TRBV18 with TRBJ1-1; D call uncertain. Germline V gives CDR1 KGHSH, CDR2 LQKENI. The ends were cut back, 4 bases at V and 7 bases at J, with 10 bases in the middle. The CDR3 covers 12 residues. The CDR3 region has the DNA TGTGCCAGCTCACTCGAGGCCCTTGAAGCTTTCTTT. Its translation is CASSLEALEAFF.

The chain links TRBV5-5 to TRBJ1-1, with D perhaps TRBD1 (6 bases). V shed 4 bases and J shed 0 bases, with 10 bases lying between them. The CDR3 sequence is 14 residues long. Looked up from germline, CDR1 is SGHKS and CDR2 is YYEKEE (reference sequence). The CDR3 nucleotides are TGTGCCAGCAGCCGGGACACACTGAACACTGAAGCTTTCTTT. Amino acids: CASSRDTLNTEAFF.

The rearrangement uses TRBV19 and TRBJ1-1, with D hard to call. Trimming shortened V by 7 bases and J by 0 bases, and 15 bases separated the two germline ends. This CDR3 is 15 amino acids long. Germline-derived CDR1 and CDR2 are LNHDA and SQIVND (reference sequence). The CDR3 here is CASNIHDTMNTEAFF. As DNA, the CDR3 is TGTGCCAGTAATATCCATGACACTATGAACACTGAAGCTTTCTTT.

The rearrangement uses TRBV7-8 and TRBJ2-2; 7 positions match TRBD1. Germline V gene lookup returns CDR1 SGHVS and CDR2 FQNEAQ. Trimming cost V 5 bases and J 7 bases; bases outside gene matches: 10. The length of the CDR3 is 15 residues. This CDR3 reads CASSVFGQVNGELFF. Here the CDR3 DNA reads TGTGCCAGCAGCGTTTTCGGACAGGTGAACGGGGAGCTGTTTTTT.

The chain couples TRBV27 to TRBJ1-6; D may be TRBD1 (5 bases). Germline CDR1 and CDR2: MNHEY and SMNVEV (reference sequence). This CDR3 region has 15 residues. V was clipped by 2 bases and J by 7 bases, with 12 bases between them. The chain's CDR3 is CASSLTGRANSPLHF. Here the CDR3 DNA reads TGTGCCAGCAGTTTAACAGGCAGGGCGAATTCACCCCTCCACTTT.

The genes are TRBV2 and TRBJ1-3; 7 nucleotides align to TRBD1. This CDR3 is 14 amino acids long. With V trimmed by 5 bases and J by 1 base, 2 bases remained unmatched. The germline V gene encodes CDR1 SNHLY and CDR2 FYNNEI. The CDR3 loop reads CASSPGGSGNTIYF. In DNA, the CDR3 is TGTGCCAGCAGTCCAGGGGGTTCTGGAAACACCATATATTTT.

V and J are TRBV2 and TRBJ1-2; 7 nucleotides line up with TRBD1. Germline CDR1 reads SNHLY; CDR2 reads FYNNEI. V was clipped by 6 bases and J by 3 bases; unmatched bases: 16. The CDR3 has 17 residues. CDR3 nucleotide sequence: TGTGCCAGCAGCGGCCAAAAATGGACAGGTGGGGACTATGGCTACACCTTC. This sequence encodes CASSGQKWTGGDYGYTF.

Turning to this clone: Other DNA sequences of this sample code for an identical CDR3. This chain uses TRBV5-1 with TRBJ2-5; D gene unclear. The CDR3 loop spans 14 amino acids. The germline V gene has CDR1 SGHRS and CDR2 YFSETQ. Trimming removed 0 bases at V and 1 base at J, with 7 bases between. CDR3 DNA: TGCGCCAGCAGCTTGGGCCAGCTCCAAGAGACCCAGTACTTC. Its translation is CASSLGQLQETQYF.

The chain carries TRBV11-2 and TRBJ1-3; no firm D call. This CDR3 is built from 14 residues. Germline assignment: CDR1 SGHAT and CDR2 FQNNGV. Trimming pared 5 bases from V and 4 bases from J, leaving 12 bases between. This CDR3 is CASSPGSGGNTIYF. The DNA of the CDR3 is TGTGCCAGCAGCCCAGGTTCGGGGGGAAACACCATATATTTT.

V usage is TRBV5-6 and J usage is TRBJ1-1; D is possibly TRBD1 (5 bases). The germline V gene encodes CDR1 SGHDT and CDR2 YYEEEE. There are 15 residues in the CDR3. Trimming pared 7 bases from V and 3 bases from J, leaving 19 bases between. CDR3 nucleotide sequence: TGTGCCAGCGGACTCCAGGGTGTGGGGGACACTGAAGCTTTCTTT. It translates to CASGLQGVGDTEAFF.

This clone was seen a handful of times. This sequence joins TRBV25-1 and TRBJ1-1; no reliable D call. This CDR3 spans 12 amino acids. The V gene lost 3 bases and the J gene lost 4 bases, with 6 bases spanning the gap. Germline-derived CDR1 and CDR2 are MGHDK and SYGVNS. For the CDR3, the DNA is TGTGCCAGCAGTGATCCAGGCACTGAAGCTTTCTTT. Amino acids: CASSDPGTEAFF.

This clone was seen once. The rearrangement joins TRBV11-1 to TRBJ2-7, with 11 positions matching TRBD2. The CDR3 has 17 residues. Losses at the gene ends were 2 bases for V and 0 bases for J; bases not matched to a gene: 6. Germline V gives CDR1 SGHAT, CDR2 FQDESV (reference sequence). The chain's CDR3 is CASSLRPSGGSSYEQYF. Here the CDR3 DNA reads TGTGCCAGCAGCTTAAGGCCTAGCGGGGGGTCCTCCTACGAGCAGTACTTC.

This rearrangement joins TRBV5-1 to TRBJ1-5; TRBD1 is a possible D gene (5 bases). V shed 5 bases and J shed 3 bases, with 12 bases lying between them. Germline lookup yields CDR1 SGHRS and CDR2 YFSETQ. This CDR3 spans 14 amino acids. DNA for the CDR3: TGCGCCAGCAGTCCGGGGCAGGACAATCAGCCCCAGCATTTT. Amino acids: CASSPGQDNQPQHF.

The chain carries TRBV7-3 and TRBJ2-2; no firm D call. Between the trimmed V and J ends, which lost 4 bases and 8 bases, there was a span of 11 bases. This CDR3 has 13 amino acids. Germline values: CDR1 SGHTA, CDR2 FQGTGA. The CDR3 is CASSSAVVGELFF. CDR3 DNA sequence: TGTGCCAGCAGCTCCGCGGTCGTGGGGGAGCTGTTTTTT.

The V call is TRBV5-1, the J call TRBJ2-2; 13 positions match TRBD2. Trimming at V came to 3 bases and at J to 2 bases, leaving 4 bases not matched to a gene. This CDR3 has 17 residues. Germline CDR1 SGHRS, CDR2 YFSETQ. CDR3 DNA: TGCGCCAGCAGCTCGGGACTAGCGGGGCCTAACACCGGGGAGCTGTTTTTT. Translated, it gives CASSSGLAGPNTGELFF.

The chain has TRBV5-1 and TRBJ1-1, with TRBD1 identical over 11 bases. J gave up 4 bases and V 4 bases, and 6 bases lay outside the gene matches. The germline V gene has CDR1 SGHRS and CDR2 YFSETQ. The length of the CDR3 is 15 residues. CDR3 nucleotides: TGCGCCAGCAGCCCCCGGGACAGGGGGGTCACTGAAGCTTTCTTT. It specifies CASSPRDRGVTEAFF.

This chain connects TRBV5-8 to TRBJ2-7; D assignment may be TRBD1 or TRBD2 (5 bases each). The V end lost 7 bases, the J end lost 7 bases, and 9 bases lay between the germline ends. This CDR3 spans 10 amino acids. Germline lookup yields CDR1 SGHTS and CDR2 YDEGEE. The DNA of the CDR3 is TGTGCCAGCTTGGGGGTTGAGCAGTACTTC. Translated: CASLGVEQYF.

The chain couples TRBV19 to TRBJ2-5; either TRBD1 or TRBD2 may supply D (5 bases each). CDR1 is LNHDA and CDR2 is SQIVND in the germline V gene (reference sequence). The V gene lost 6 bases and the J gene lost 4 bases, with 18 bases spanning the gap. The CDR3 spans 15 residues. The CDR3 nucleotides are TGTGCCAGTAGCTTCCCCAGTTTTGGGGGAGAGACCCAGTACTTC. It is translated as CASSFPSFGGETQYF.